In this sample, the clone carrying this TCR beta chain turned up a few times. What it binds is unknown. CDR3 length: 13 residues. V lost 6 bases and J 8 bases, leaving 16 bases between the germline ends. Germline V lookup: CDR1 MNHEY, CDR2 SMNVEV (reference sequence). This sample was taken from a study of breast tumors, draining lymph nodes, adjacent tissues. Findings and caveats of the study: Tumor TCR diversity was below lymph nodes but above nontumor tissue. Tumor and nontumor repertoires were significantly more similar in luminal-like than in basal-like breast cancer. The data were judged consistent with most tumor T cells coming from lymph node and expanding in tumor.

TCRdb processed the multiplex PCR reads anew with MiXCR; each CDR3 protein has one entry. The table has around 190,000 distinct CDR3 sequences, 25% to 40% seen once; the top ten hold 3.5% to 4.5%. Samples came from axillary lymph nodes draining the breast cancer. V is TRBV27 and J is TRBJ1-2, with D possibly TRBD1 on 6 matching bases. The material sequenced was axillary lymph node tissue. The sequence came from a female donor with breast cancer. Some clones in this sample may be carry-over from other donors' samples. The CDR3 spells CASRGGRVGGYTF. The CDR3 DNA sequence: TGTGCCAGCAGGGGGGGCAGGGTAGGAGGCTACACCTTC.